This TCR beta chain originates from a study of spatial heterogeneity in lung cancer. The CDR3 loop spans 15 amino acids. The V end lost 7 bases, the J end lost 5 bases, and 18 bases lay between the germline ends. Germline V gene lookup returns CDR1 MDHEN and CDR2 SYDVKM. All TCR cDNA molecules were individually tagged with a unique molecular identifier. TCRdb reprocessed the 5' RACE reads via MiXCR and lists one record per CDR3 protein. The table lists 24,000 or so distinct CDR3 sequences, 5.5% to 7.5% of them singletons. Time point in this sample: sample taken at primary tumor resection. Samples were obtained from roughly 65 donors, all untreated early-stage non-small cell lung cancer patients. Sequencing of whole RNA from tumor, nontumor lung or frozen PBMC involved no sorting.

Specimen: PBMCs, collected at surgery. The TCR comes from a male donor with early-stage non-small cell lung cancer. This sequence joins TRBV28 and TRBJ2-1; D perhaps matches TRBD2 (7 bases). The CDR3 bases are TGTGCCAGCAACCCAGGGGCTAGCGGCAACAATGAGCAGTTCTTC. Protein product: CASNPGASGNNEQFF.